The 28 T cell receptor beta chains presented below share a single source sample, sequenced in a study of blood T cell repertoires in COVID-19. TCRdb keeps only in-frame clones here, not all; method: immunoSEQ multiplex PCR. The sample contains 45,000 or so clones, 85% to 90% of which appear only once. Material: peripheral blood. These receptors were obtained from a man aged 35-49 years with active COVID-19.

The chain joins TRBV12-3 or TRBV12-4 to TRBJ1-1, with D possibly being TRBD1 (5 bases). Deletions cut 6 bases from V and 5 bases from J, with 7 bases between. The CDR3 runs to 11 residues. The CDR3 DNA reads TGTGCCAGCAGAGGGGTGACTGAAGCTTTCTTT. The encoded protein is CASRGVTEAFF.

J is TRBJ1-1 and V is TRBV2, with 7 nucleotides matching TRBD1. With V trimmed by 5 bases and J by 5 bases, 5 bases remained unmatched. Germline values: CDR1 SNHLY, CDR2 FYNNEI. The CDR3 is 13 residues long. The CDR3 loop is CASSPDRVTEAFF. The DNA of the CDR3 is TGTGCCAGCAGTCCAGACAGGGTAACTGAAGCTTTCTTT.

The chain joins TRBV5-4 to TRBJ1-1, with D perhaps TRBD1 (6 bases). The germline V gene has CDR1 SGHNT and CDR2 YYREEE (reference sequence). V shed 9 bases and J shed 1 base, with 13 bases lying between them. This CDR3 spans 13 amino acids. Here the CDR3 reads CAMERDKNTEAFF. The CDR3 nucleotides read TGTGCCATGGAACGGGACAAGAACACTGAAGCTTTCTTT. Supplemented by reference TRBV5-4 and TRBJ1-1, the full variable domain reads ETGVTQSPTHLIKTRGQQVTLRCSSQSGHNTVSWYQQALGQGPQFIFQYYREEENGRGNFPPRFSGLQFPNYSSELNVNALELDDSALYLCAMERDKNTEAFFGQGTRLTVV.

This chain links TRBV11-2 with TRBJ1-1; TRBD1 matches 8 bases. The CDR3 covers 15 residues. The germline CDR1 and CDR2 sequences are SGHAT and FQNNGV. Germline trimming cut 1 base from V and 5 bases from J; bases unmatched to any gene: 6. In nucleotides, the CDR3 is TGTGCCAGCAGCTTAGCAGGGGGCACAAGGACTGAAGCTTTCTTT. It is translated as CASSLAGGTRTEAFF.

The rearrangement links TRBV28 to TRBJ2-3; maybe TRBD1 (5 bases). The CDR3 covers 16 residues. Germline-derived CDR1 and CDR2 are MDHEN and SYDVKM. Trimming left V 5 bases short and J 3 bases short, with 18 bases between. CDR3: CASSTLDNKVTDTQYF. For the CDR3, the DNA is TGTGCCAGCAGTACCCTGGACAATAAAGTTACAGATACGCAGTATTTT. Full variable domain (missing parts from reference TRBV28 and TRBJ2-3): DVKVTQSSRYLVKRTGEKVFLECVQDMDHENMFWYRQDPGLGLRLIYFSYDVKMKEKGDIPEGYSVSREKKERFSLILESASTNQTSMYLCASSTLDNKVTDTQYFGPGTRLTVL.

The genes are TRBV30 and TRBJ2-1; no reliable D call. V was cut by 5 bases and J by 6 bases, with 11 bases left in between. Germline loops: CDR1 GTSNPN, CDR2 SVGIG (reference sequence). The CDR3 sequence is 12 residues long. CDR3 DNA sequence: TGTGCCTGGGGCGCAGTTCCCAATGAGCAGTTCTTC. Translation: CAWGAVPNEQFF.

This chain joins TRBV30 and TRBJ2-1; 13 bases fit TRBD2. The CDR3 has 15 residues. Per the germline V gene, CDR1 is GTSNPN and CDR2 is SVGIG (reference sequence). After removal of 4 bases from V and 2 bases from J, the junction contained 2 bases not matched to a gene. The CDR3 DNA is TGTGCCTGGAAACTAGCGGGGGGGGCCTACAATGAGCAGTTCTTC. It specifies CAWKLAGGAYNEQFF.

V usage is TRBV18 and J usage is TRBJ2-3, with D uncertain. Between the trimmed V and J ends, which lost 3 bases and 1 base, there was a span of 11 bases. The CDR3 contains 15 residues. CDR1 KGHSH and CDR2 LQKENI come from the germline V gene. CDR3: CASSPEFTGTDTQYF. The CDR3, as DNA: TGTGCCAGCTCACCCGAATTCACAGGCACAGATACGCAGTATTTT.

This chain links TRBV27 with TRBJ2-7, with D possibly TRBD1 on 7 matching bases. CDR1 MNHEY and CDR2 SMNVEV come from the germline V gene (reference sequence). V lost 0 bases and J lost 5, with 14 bases in between. The CDR3 spans 15 residues. The CDR3 region is CASSLSAGGPDEQYF. The CDR3 DNA reads TGTGCCAGCAGTTTATCGGCAGGGGGGCCTGACGAGCAGTACTTC.

J is TRBJ2-4 and V is TRBV14, with a possible D match to TRBD2 (6 bases). The CDR3 has 20 amino acids. V lost 3 bases and J 0 bases, leaving 24 bases between the germline ends. Germline V gene lookup returns CDR1 SGHDN and CDR2 FVKESK. CDR3 sequence reads: CASSHRDPGPGLLAKNIQYF. As DNA, the CDR3 is TGTGCCAGCAGCCATCGCGATCCAGGTCCGGGACTTTTAGCCAAAAACATTCAGTACTTC. Full variable domain (remainder filled in from reference TRBV14 and TRBJ2-4): EAGVTQFPSHSVIEKGQTVTLRCDPISGHDNLYWYRRVMGKEIKFLLHFVKESKQDESGMPNNRFLAERTGGTYSTLKVQPAELEDSGVYFCASSHRDPGPGLLAKNIQYFGAGTRLSVL.

CDR3 DNA sequence: TGTGCCAGTAGTACGACCGACAGTCAGGACTACGAGCAGTACTTC. It is translated as CASSTTDSQDYEQYF. V usage is TRBV19 and J usage is TRBJ2-7; D is possibly TRBD1 (5 bases). Trimming left V 4 bases short and J 3 bases short, with 16 bases between. CDR3 length equals 15 residues. Germline V gene sequence: CDR1 LNHDA, CDR2 SQIVND (reference sequence).

This clone was recorded only once. V usage is TRBV29-1 and J usage is TRBJ1-2, with D perhaps matching TRBD1 (5 bases). This CDR3 spans 17 amino acids. V was cut by 0 bases and J by 0 bases, with 17 bases left in between. Per germline, CDR1 SQVTM and CDR2 ANQGSEA. CDR3 DNA sequence: TGCAGCGTTGAAGATCAGGGCAGGGAATATTCTAACTATGGCTACACCTTC. It yields the protein CSVEDQGREYSNYGYTF.

V is TRBV25-1 and J is TRBJ2-5; possible D gene TRBD2, 7 bases. This CDR3 is built from 13 residues. The germline gives CDR1 MGHDK, CDR2 SYGVNS. Trimming shortened V by 6 bases and J by 3 bases, and 11 bases separated the two germline ends. The CDR3 DNA is TGTGCCAGCAGCCTAGGGGGGGAAGAGACCCAGTACTTC. Amino acid sequence: CASSLGGEETQYF. The variable domain in full, completed from reference TRBV25-1 and TRBJ2-5, reads EADIYQTPRYLVIGTGKKITLECSQTMGHDKMYWYQQDPGMELHLIHYSYGVNSTEKGDLSSESTVSRIRTEHFPLTLESARPSHTSQYLCASSLGGEETQYFGPGTRLLVL.

The chain employs TRBV7-6 and TRBJ2-1; 9 bases fit TRBD1. The junction had 12 bases not matched to a gene; V was cut back by 2 bases and J by 1 base. Per the germline V gene, CDR1 is SGHVS and CDR2 is FNYEAQ. The CDR3 is 19 amino acids. CDR3 residues: CASSLLQKSGQGSYNEQFF. The CDR3 DNA follows: TGTGCCAGCAGCTTACTCCAGAAATCGGGACAGGGTTCCTACAATGAGCAGTTCTTC. Full variable domain (missing parts from reference TRBV7-6 and TRBJ2-1): GAGVSQSPRYKVTKRGQDVALRCDPISGHVSLYWYRQALGQGPEFLTYFNYEAQQDKSGLPNDRFSAERPEGSISTLTIQRTEQRDSAMYRCASSLLQKSGQGSYNEQFFGPGTRLTVL.

This clone was seen a few times. The chain employs TRBV5-1 and TRBJ2-2; 9 positions agree with TRBD1. V shed 4 bases, J shed 9 bases, and the junction held 10 bases outside the gene matches. The CDR3 runs 15 residues. Germline CDR1 and CDR2: SGHRS and YFSETQ. Here the CDR3 reads CASSKGQGRRRELFF. The CDR3 DNA reads as TGCGCCAGCAGCAAAGGACAGGGGCGGAGGAGGGAGCTGTTTTTT.

The chain recombines TRBV27 with TRBJ1-2, with 7 nucleotides matching TRBD1. Trimming cost V 5 bases and J 7 bases; bases outside gene matches: 19. CDR1 and CDR2 (germline): MNHEY, SMNVEV (reference sequence). CDR3 size: 17 residues. In DNA form, the CDR3 reads TGTGCCAGCAGTGCACTCGGGACAGTACTTCAGAAGGGTGGCTACACCTTC. Translation: CASSALGTVLQKGGYTF.

This clone was detected once. The J gene is TRBJ1-2, the V gene TRBV28; D remains unclear. The V gene's germline CDR1 is MDHEN and CDR2 SYDVKM. V was shortened by 2 bases and J by 1 base, with 8 bases between the two germline ends. The CDR3 consists of 14 residues. The CDR3 sequence is CASSLSALNYGYTF. CDR3 nucleotides: TGTGCCAGCAGTTTAAGTGCACTTAACTATGGCTACACCTTC.

The chain links TRBV28 to TRBJ1-2; 10 bases map to TRBD1. This CDR3 region has 15 residues. Germline lookup yields CDR1 MDHEN and CDR2 SYDVKM. Trimming cost V 7 bases and J 4 bases; bases outside gene matches: 9. CDR3 bases: TGTGCCAGCACACCCGGGGACAGGGGTTTCTATGGCTACACCTTC. It codes for CASTPGDRGFYGYTF.

This clone was observed once. V usage is TRBV25-1 and J usage is TRBJ1-6; weak D call: TRBD1 (6 bases). Germline V gene lookup returns CDR1 MGHDK and CDR2 SYGVNS. V gave up 7 bases and J gave up 5 bases, with 24 bases separating them. The CDR3 sequence is 18 residues long. Here the CDR3 DNA reads TGTGCCAGCACTCCAAACGGGGGGCTGGAGGGAGATAATTCACCCCTCCACTTT. Amino acid sequence: CASTPNGGLEGDNSPLHF.

The chain has TRBV27 and TRBJ1-5; D remains ambiguous. The CDR3 is 14 amino acids. The V and J ends lost 6 bases and 1 base respectively, with 10 bases between them. From germline, CDR1 is MNHEY and CDR2 SMNVEV (reference sequence). CDR3: CASRARISNQPQHF. CDR3 coding DNA: TGTGCCAGCAGGGCCCGTATAAGCAATCAGCCCCAGCATTTT.

This clone was seen a single time. The V gene is TRBV27, the J gene TRBJ1-5, with D tentatively TRBD1 (5 bases). CDR3 length equals 14 residues. Germline CDR1 MNHEY, CDR2 SMNVEV (reference sequence). The V end was cut by 0 bases, the J end by 7 bases, with 10 bases between. Written as DNA, the CDR3 is TGTGCCAGCAGTTTATCGGGCAGGGCCCAGCCCCAGCATTTT. This sequence encodes CASSLSGRAQPQHF.

This sequence joins TRBV3-1 (or the pseudogene TRBV3-2) and TRBJ2-5, with 14 bases lining up with TRBD2. Germline V CDR1 and CDR2: LGHDT, YNNKEL (reference sequence). With 5 bases clipped from V and 6 bases from J, the junction kept 5 bases outside the gene matches. There are 15 residues in the CDR3. CDR3 coding DNA: TGTGCCAGCAGCAGACTAGCGGGAGGGGGGAAGACCCAGTACTTC. Protein product: CASSRLAGGGKTQYF.

The rearrangement uses TRBV30 and TRBJ2-1; D possibly corresponds to TRBD1 (5 bases). This CDR3 comprises 12 residues. The germline V gene has CDR1 GTSNPN and CDR2 SVGIG (reference sequence). Trimming stripped 2 bases from V and 5 bases from J, with 7 bases between. In DNA, the CDR3 is TGTGCCTGGAGTAAGGGGAACAATGAGCAGTTCTTC. Translation gives CAWSKGNNEQFF.

The rearrangement joins TRBV7-3 to TRBJ1-1, with unresolved D. From germline, CDR1 is SGHTA and CDR2 FQGTGA. This CDR3 comprises 14 residues. V shed 2 bases and J shed 5 bases, with 12 bases lying between them. The chain's CDR3 is CASSLHSGRTEAFF. The CDR3 region has the DNA TGTGCCAGCAGCTTACATTCGGGGAGGACTGAAGCTTTCTTT.

V gene TRBV6-5 combines with J gene TRBJ1-1; D is perhaps TRBD1 (5 bases). The CDR3 contains 13 residues. Germline V gene data show CDR1 as MNHEY and CDR2 as SVGAGI. The V gene lost 8 bases and the J gene lost 4 bases, with 14 bases spanning the gap. This CDR3 reads CASQDTSVTEAFF. The CDR3 coding sequence is TGTGCCAGCCAGGACACCTCGGTCACTGAAGCTTTCTTT.

This clone appeared a few times. The chain carries TRBV5-1 and TRBJ2-2; D perhaps matches TRBD2 (6 bases). This CDR3 has 14 amino acids. Germline CDR1 is SGHRS and CDR2 is YFSETQ. V was trimmed by 7 bases and J by 8 bases, leaving 18 bases between them. The DNA of the CDR3 is TGCGCCAGCGGCGGGACCGCAACCGCGGGGGAGCTGTTTTTT. It specifies CASGGTATAGELFF.

The sample holds one count of this clone. The chain has TRBV4-2 and TRBJ1-2; 7 bases agree with TRBD1. The trim removed 1 base at V and 0 bases at J, leaving 2 bases unmatched. This CDR3 spans 15 amino acids. Per germline, CDR1 LGHNA and CDR2 YNFKEQ. The CDR3 loop reads CASSQAGQSNYGYTF. CDR3 nucleotides: TGTGCCAGCAGCCAAGCGGGACAGTCTAACTATGGCTACACCTTC.

This clone was observed many times. The CDR3 coding sequence is TGTGCCAGCAGCCCACGCCTAGCGGGAGCTCGCGAGCAGTACTTC. Encoded protein: CASSPRLAGAREQYF. This chain links TRBV7-6 with TRBJ2-7, with 10 bases aligning to TRBD2. Germline V gene data show CDR1 as SGHVS and CDR2 as FNYEAQ. Trimming removed 5 bases from V and 6 bases from J; junction bases left unmatched: 10. CDR3 length: 15 residues.